Listed below are T cell receptor beta chains from one sample, sequenced in a study of Ad26.COV2.S vaccination and SARS-CoV-2 variants. Data came from immunoSEQ multiplex PCR; TCRdb stores just in-frame clones and leaves some out. Among 350,000 to 500,000 clones listed, around nine tenths were seen once. Sequenced here: peripheral blood, sampled in a trial of Ad26.COV2.S vaccine versus placebo. The receptors derive from a person between 18 and 60 years old who received the Ad26.COV2.S COVID-19 vaccine or a placebo. The CDR3 runs from the conserved cysteine through the conserved F or W. The D gene is left open where the match is weak. Size tells how often a clone was seen (once, few, many) or the class of an expanded clone, and some rows leave it out.

CDR3nt: TGTGCCAGCAGCTACCCTAGCAAAGAGACCCAGTACTTC; CDR3aa: CASSYPSKETQYF; d_gene: .; v_gene: TRBV5-6; j_gene: TRBJ2-5; abundance: .
CDR3nt: TGTGCCAGCAGCCGGGACAGAGCTAACTATGGCTACACCTTC; CDR3aa: CASSRDRANYGYTF; d_gene: TRBD1; v_gene: TRBV16; j_gene: TRBJ1-2; abundance: few
CDR3nt: TGTGCCAGCAGGCCGACCGGGACAGCGAACACTGAAGCTTTCTTT; CDR3aa: CASRPTGTANTEAFF; d_gene: TRBD1; v_gene: TRBV2; j_gene: TRBJ1-1; abundance: .
CDR3nt: TGCGCCAGCAGCCAACTTGGCGGGGGGTTGCAAGAGACCCAGTACTTC; CDR3aa: CASSQLGGGLQETQYF; d_gene: TRBD2; v_gene: TRBV4-1; j_gene: TRBJ2-5; abundance: .
CDR3nt: TGTGCCAGCAGTTTGTGGGGGCGAGATCAGCCCCAGCATTTT; CDR3aa: CASSLWGRDQPQHF; d_gene: .; v_gene: TRBV28; j_gene: TRBJ1-5; abundance: once
CDR3nt: TGTGCCAGCAGTTTCAGGGACGAGCAGTACTTC; CDR3aa: CASSFRDEQYF; d_gene: .; v_gene: TRBV27; j_gene: TRBJ2-7; abundance: .
CDR3nt: TGTGCCAGTAGTAGGCGACAGGAGACGAACACTGAAGCTTTCTTT; CDR3aa: CASSRRQETNTEAFF; d_gene: .; v_gene: TRBV19; j_gene: TRBJ1-1; abundance: .
CDR3nt: TGTGCCAGCAGCCACCCGGGACCGAACTATGGCTACACCTTC; CDR3aa: CASSHPGPNYGYTF; d_gene: .; v_gene: TRBV3-1/TRBV3-2; j_gene: TRBJ1-2; abundance: .
CDR3nt: TGTGCCAGCAGTCCATTGGGAGATACGCAGTATTTT; CDR3aa: CASSPLGDTQYF; d_gene: .; v_gene: TRBV7-6; j_gene: TRBJ2-3; abundance: once
CDR3nt: TGTGCCACCAGCGGGAGACAGGCCGGGGAGCTGTTTTTT; CDR3aa: CATSGRQAGELFF; d_gene: .; v_gene: TRBV15; j_gene: TRBJ2-2; abundance: few
CDR3nt: TGTGCCACCAGCAGGCAGATAGGCTGGGACAGGGGGAGGGATACGCAGTATTTT; CDR3aa: CATSRQIGWDRGRDTQYF; d_gene: TRBD1; v_gene: TRBV15; j_gene: TRBJ2-3; abundance: once
CDR3nt: TGTGCCACCAGTGATTCACAGGGTCACGAGCAGTACTTC; CDR3aa: CATSDSQGHEQYF; d_gene: .; v_gene: TRBV24-1; j_gene: TRBJ2-7; abundance: .
CDR3nt: TGTGCCAGCAGCAACCCGAGGACCGAGACTAATGAAAAACTGTTTTTT; CDR3aa: CASSNPRTETNEKLFF; d_gene: .; v_gene: TRBV6-2/TRBV6-3; j_gene: TRBJ1-4; abundance: .
CDR3nt: TGTGCCAGCAGCGTAGCGGGGACTAGCGGGGGGGATGAGCAGTTCTTC; CDR3aa: CASSVAGTSGGDEQFF; d_gene: TRBD2; v_gene: TRBV9; j_gene: TRBJ2-1; abundance: .
CDR3nt: TGTGCCAGCAGTGGGTCAGGGCATCAGCCCCAGCATTTT; CDR3aa: CASSGSGHQPQHF; d_gene: .; v_gene: TRBV6-2/TRBV6-3; j_gene: TRBJ1-5; abundance: .
CDR3nt: TGTGCCAGCAGCTTTGGACAGGGGGCGCCTACCTACGAGCAGTACTTC; CDR3aa: CASSFGQGAPTYEQYF; d_gene: TRBD1; v_gene: TRBV5-4; j_gene: TRBJ2-7; abundance: few
CDR3nt: TGTGCCAGCAAACCAACCGGGACAGCAAATTCACCCCTCCACTTT; CDR3aa: CASKPTGTANSPLHF; d_gene: TRBD1; v_gene: TRBV6-6; j_gene: TRBJ1-6; abundance: once
CDR3nt: TGTGCCAGCAGTTCCCCGACGGGGGGGTACAATTCACCCCTCCACTTT; CDR3aa: CASSSPTGGYNSPLHF; d_gene: .; v_gene: TRBV28; j_gene: TRBJ1-6; abundance: .
CDR3nt: TGTGCCAGCAGTCTCAGGGGGGACAGTTGGCTCAATGAGCAGTTCTTC; CDR3aa: CASSLRGDSWLNEQFF; d_gene: .; v_gene: TRBV9; j_gene: TRBJ2-1; abundance: .
CDR3nt: TGTGCCAGCAGTGAAGCGGGACACGTCGGGAACACCATATATTTT; CDR3aa: CASSEAGHVGNTIYF; d_gene: .; v_gene: TRBV6-1; j_gene: TRBJ1-3; abundance: .
CDR3nt: TGTGCCAGCGGTCTGGACAGCGGGTTTATTAACTATGGCTACACCTTC; CDR3aa: CASGLDSGFINYGYTF; d_gene: .; v_gene: TRBV19; j_gene: TRBJ1-2; abundance: .
CDR3nt: TGCGCCAGCAGCTTGACACCGACCGGGGAGCTGTTTTTT; CDR3aa: CASSLTPTGELFF; d_gene: .; v_gene: TRBV5-1; j_gene: TRBJ2-2; abundance: .
CDR3nt: TGTGCCAGCAGCGTAACAGGGGGGTATTACGAGCAGTACTTC; CDR3aa: CASSVTGGYYEQYF; d_gene: TRBD1; v_gene: TRBV9; j_gene: TRBJ2-7; abundance: .
CDR3nt: TGTGCCAGCAGTTACACCTCCTACGAGCAGTACTTC; CDR3aa: CASSYTSYEQYF; d_gene: .; v_gene: TRBV6-2/TRBV6-3; j_gene: TRBJ2-7; abundance: .
CDR3nt: TGTGCCTGGAGTAACAATAGGGACACTGAAGCTTTCTTT; CDR3aa: CAWSNNRDTEAFF; d_gene: .; v_gene: TRBV30; j_gene: TRBJ1-1; abundance: .
CDR3nt: TGTGCCAGCAGCTTGACGGCGGGGGAGCAGTACTTC; CDR3aa: CASSLTAGEQYF; d_gene: .; v_gene: TRBV5-6; j_gene: TRBJ2-7; abundance: .
CDR3nt: TGTGCCAGCAGCTTAGAGGGGATGAGGTCCCTCCACTTT; CDR3aa: CASSLEGMRSLHF; d_gene: .; v_gene: TRBV11-2; j_gene: TRBJ1-6; abundance: .
CDR3nt: TGTGCCAGCAGCTTCTGGGACAGGGGGCACTATGGCTACACCTTC; CDR3aa: CASSFWDRGHYGYTF; d_gene: TRBD1; v_gene: TRBV9; j_gene: TRBJ1-2; abundance: .
CDR3nt: TGCGCCAGCAGCGCGTTACTAGCGGGGGGCGGGACAGATACGCAGTATTTT; CDR3aa: CASSALLAGGGTDTQYF; d_gene: TRBD2; v_gene: TRBV5-1; j_gene: TRBJ2-3; abundance: .
CDR3nt: TGTGCCAGCAGTCCTGGACAGAGGCATGAAAAACTGTTTTTT; CDR3aa: CASSPGQRHEKLFF; d_gene: .; v_gene: TRBV6-6; j_gene: TRBJ1-4; abundance: .
CDR3nt: TGTGCCAGCACGGGAAGGGCGGGGGGAAACTACAATGAGCAGTTCTTC; CDR3aa: CASTGRAGGNYNEQFF; d_gene: TRBD2; v_gene: TRBV28; j_gene: TRBJ2-1; abundance: .
CDR3nt: TGCGCCAGCAGCTTGGGGCCGGGGGCCCACTATGGCTACACCTTC; CDR3aa: CASSLGPGAHYGYTF; d_gene: .; v_gene: TRBV5-1; j_gene: TRBJ1-2; abundance: .
CDR3nt: TGTGCCAGCAGTTCTGGCGGACGGGACTCTGGAAACACCATATATTTT; CDR3aa: CASSSGGRDSGNTIYF; d_gene: .; v_gene: TRBV28; j_gene: TRBJ1-3; abundance: .
CDR3nt: TGTGCCAGCAGTTACCTCGGGTCGTTCTCCCAATTGGATGAGCAGTACTTC; CDR3aa: CASSYLGSFSQLDEQYF; d_gene: .; v_gene: TRBV27; j_gene: TRBJ2-7; abundance: .
CDR3nt: TGTGCCAGTAGTATCGCAGGGGGCTGGCAGCCCCAGCATTTT; CDR3aa: CASSIAGGWQPQHF; d_gene: TRBD1; v_gene: TRBV19; j_gene: TRBJ1-5; abundance: .
CDR3nt: TGTGCCAGCACCTCGGTCGTTTGGGGAATCGGGGAGCTGTTTTTT; CDR3aa: CASTSVVWGIGELFF; d_gene: .; v_gene: TRBV28; j_gene: TRBJ2-2; abundance: .
CDR3nt: TGTGCCAGCAGAACCGGCCCGGGGGCAGATACGCAGTATTTT; CDR3aa: CASRTGPGADTQYF; d_gene: .; v_gene: TRBV6-5; j_gene: TRBJ2-3; abundance: .
CDR3nt: TGTGCCAGCAGCTTGTTGGACAGGGTAGTTGCCTATGGCTACACCTTC; CDR3aa: CASSLLDRVVAYGYTF; d_gene: TRBD1; v_gene: TRBV7-8; j_gene: TRBJ1-2; abundance: .
CDR3nt: TGTGCCAGCAGTTTATTTTACCAGGGGGGGCGTGAAAAACTGTTTTTT; CDR3aa: CASSLFYQGGREKLFF; d_gene: TRBD1; v_gene: TRBV27; j_gene: TRBJ1-4; abundance: .
CDR3nt: TGTGCCAGCAGACCGACGGCCCAGGGGGAGACCCAGTACTTC; CDR3aa: CASRPTAQGETQYF; d_gene: .; v_gene: TRBV11-2; j_gene: TRBJ2-5; abundance: .
CDR3nt: TGTGCCAGCAGCTTAAATCCCGCGGTGGGCCACGGGGAGCTGTTTTTT; CDR3aa: CASSLNPAVGHGELFF; d_gene: .; v_gene: TRBV7-6; j_gene: TRBJ2-2; abundance: .
CDR3nt: TGTGCCAGCAGTCGACCGGACACCGGGGAGCTGTTTTTT; CDR3aa: CASSRPDTGELFF; d_gene: .; v_gene: TRBV28; j_gene: TRBJ2-2; abundance: .